This T cell receptor beta chain came from a study of blood T cells in healthy people across ages. Study observations and caveats: Naive CD4+ cells and diversity were both higher in long-lived donors than in aged donors. Without sorted subsets, naive and antigen-experienced compartments could not be conclusively compared.

Together with a sample-barcoded 5' primer, a J-beta primer mix was included in a second PCR lasting roughly 6 to 12 cycles. Each cDNA molecule was tagged by a template-switch adaptor that had 12 random nucleotides. A minimum of 3 million CDR3-containing paired-end reads was obtained for each sample. TCRdb reprocessed the 5' RACE reads with MiXCR, giving one entry per CDR3 protein. The table lists around 1,900,000 distinct CDR3 sequences, 30% to 40% of them singletons. This clonotype was counted only a few times. The antigen is not known. The clonotype comes from a human donor in good health. Sample: blood.

The CDR3, as DNA: TGCGCCAGCATGACGGTCCGGAATCTCTACGAGCAGTACTTC. It specifies CASMTVRNLYEQYF. The chain carries TRBV10-2 and TRBJ2-5; no clear D. The last part of the DNA fits TRBJ2-7 better; the J call may be wrong. CDR3 size: 14 residues. Germline CDR1 is WSHSY and CDR2 is SAAADI.